The subject of this entry is one TCR beta chain. This record comes from a study of T cells in Graves' hyperthyroidism and ophthalmopathy. Using RNA transcripts as the source, TCR beta CDR3 regions were amplified. The study used the HTBI primer set for a first-round RT-PCR of the TCR CDR3. TCRdb analysed the multiplex PCR reads with MiXCR anew, one entry per CDR3 protein. The data contain 700,000 or so distinct CDR3 sequences, about 16% of them seen just once; the ten biggest clones take up around 7.7%. V was shortened by 0 bases and J by 7 bases, with 16 bases between the two germline ends. The CDR3 has 15 amino acids. Looked up from germline, CDR1 is LGHNA and CDR2 is YSLEER.

What was sequenced was blood. The TCR was taken from a man aged 18 to 29 with Graves' hyperthyroidism. J is TRBJ2-7 and V is TRBV4-3; the D gene is possibly TRBD1 (6 bases). CDR3: CASSQDDRRLGEQYF. CDR3 nucleotides: TGCGCCAGCAGCCAAGATGACAGGAGATTGGGGGAGCAGTACTTC.